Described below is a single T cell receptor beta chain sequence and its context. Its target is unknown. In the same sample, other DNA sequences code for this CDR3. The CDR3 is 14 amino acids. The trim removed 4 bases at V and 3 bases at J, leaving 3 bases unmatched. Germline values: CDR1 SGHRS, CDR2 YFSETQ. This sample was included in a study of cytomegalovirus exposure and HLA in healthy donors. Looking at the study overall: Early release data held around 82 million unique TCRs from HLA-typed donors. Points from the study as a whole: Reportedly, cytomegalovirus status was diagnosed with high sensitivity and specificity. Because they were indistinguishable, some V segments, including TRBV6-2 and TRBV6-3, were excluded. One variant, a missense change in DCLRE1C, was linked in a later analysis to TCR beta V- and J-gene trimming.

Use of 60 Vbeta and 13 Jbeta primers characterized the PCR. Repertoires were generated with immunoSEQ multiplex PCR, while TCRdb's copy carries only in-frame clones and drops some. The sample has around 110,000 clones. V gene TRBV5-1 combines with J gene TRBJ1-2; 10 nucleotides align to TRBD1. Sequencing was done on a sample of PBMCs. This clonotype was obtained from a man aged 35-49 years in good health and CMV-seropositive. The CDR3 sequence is CASSGGQGDYGYTF. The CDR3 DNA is TGCGCCAGCAGCGGAGGACAGGGGGACTATGGCTACACCTTC.